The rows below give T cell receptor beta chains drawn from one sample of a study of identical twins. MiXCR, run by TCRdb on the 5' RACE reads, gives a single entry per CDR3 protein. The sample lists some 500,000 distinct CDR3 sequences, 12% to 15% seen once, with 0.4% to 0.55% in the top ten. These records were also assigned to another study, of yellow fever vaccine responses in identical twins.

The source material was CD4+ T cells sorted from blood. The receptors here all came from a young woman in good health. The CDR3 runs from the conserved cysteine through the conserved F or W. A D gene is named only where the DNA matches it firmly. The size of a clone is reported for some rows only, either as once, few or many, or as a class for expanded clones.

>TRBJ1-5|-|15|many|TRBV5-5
TGTGCCAGCAGCTTGGCGGCAGCAGACAATCAGCCCCAGCATTTT
CASSLAAADNQPQHF
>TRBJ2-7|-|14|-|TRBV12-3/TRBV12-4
TGTGCCAGCAGTTTAAGTGGGTTCGCCTACGAGCAGTACTTC
CASSLSGFAYEQYF
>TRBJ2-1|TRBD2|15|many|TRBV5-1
TGCGCCAGCAGCCCTAGCGGGGGACAATACAATGAGCAGTTCTTC
CASSPSGGQYNEQFF
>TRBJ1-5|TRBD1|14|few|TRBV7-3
TGTGCCAGCAGCCAGGACAGGGCTCCCCAGCCCCAGCATTTT
CASSQDRAPQPQHF
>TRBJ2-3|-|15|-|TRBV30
TGTGCCTGGAGCAAATTCGGACCCAACACAGATACGCAGTATTTT
CAWSKFGPNTDTQYF
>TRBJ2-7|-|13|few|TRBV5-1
TGCGCCAGCAGCTTACAGGACTACTACGAGCAGTACTTC
CASSLQDYYEQYF
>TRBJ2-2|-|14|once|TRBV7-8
TGTGCCAGCAGCTTAGGATTGATGGGCGGGGAGCTGTTTTTT
CASSLGLMGGELFF
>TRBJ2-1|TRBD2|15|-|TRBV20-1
TGCAGTGCTAGGGGACTAGCGGGAGTGGTTTATGAGCAGTTCTTC
CSARGLAGVVYEQFF
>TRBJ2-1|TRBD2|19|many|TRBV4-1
TGCGCCAGCAGCCAAGATGCTAGCGGGGCAACCAACTCCTACAATGAGCAGTTCTTC
CASSQDASGATNSYNEQFF
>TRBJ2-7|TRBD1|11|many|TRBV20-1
TGCAGTGCTGAATCAGGGGGTGTGGAGTACTTC
CSAESGGVEYF
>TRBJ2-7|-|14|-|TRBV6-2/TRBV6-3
TGTGCCAGCAGTTTAAGGCGAGGGGGAGCCGAGCAGTACTTC
CASSLRRGGAEQYF
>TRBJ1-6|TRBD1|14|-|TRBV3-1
TGTGCCAGCAGCCAGAGGGGGCAGAATTCACCCCTCCACTTT
CASSQRGQNSPLHF
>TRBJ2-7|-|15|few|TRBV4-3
TGCGCCAGCAGCCAAGATTGGCGGGCCTACTACGAGCAGTACTTC
CASSQDWRAYYEQYF
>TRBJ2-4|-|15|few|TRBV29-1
TGCAGCATGACAGTTGGTGGGGGAATAAAAAACATTCAGTACTTC
CSMTVGGGIKNIQYF
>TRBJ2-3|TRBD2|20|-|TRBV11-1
TGTGCCAGCAGCCGCCCTGTGGGAGCGGGGGGCCTAAGCAGCACAGATACGCAGTATTTT
CASSRPVGAGGLSSTDTQYF
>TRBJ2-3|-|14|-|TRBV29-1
TGCAGCGTCAAACCTCTAGCGAGCACAGATACGCAGTATTTT
CSVKPLASTDTQYF
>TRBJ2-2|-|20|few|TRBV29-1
TGCAGCGCCCGCGGGACAGCCACTCTCCCTTCACCTATGAACACCGGGGAGCTGTTTTTT
CSARGTATLPSPMNTGELFF
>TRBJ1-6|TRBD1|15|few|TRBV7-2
TGTGCCAGCAGCTTAGCCGGGACAGGGGTTTTTCCCCTCCACTTT
CASSLAGTGVFPLHF
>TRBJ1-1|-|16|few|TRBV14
TGTGCCAGCAGCCAAGATACAGGGAAAATGAACACTGAAGCTTTCTTT
CASSQDTGKMNTEAFF
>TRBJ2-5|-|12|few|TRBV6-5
TGTGCCAGCAGATCCCGGACGGAGACCCAGTACTTC
CASRSRTETQYF
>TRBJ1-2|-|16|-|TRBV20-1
TGCAGTGCTAGACCCCTTGGAGACGAAGGAGGGTATGGCTACACCTTC
CSARPLGDEGGYGYTF
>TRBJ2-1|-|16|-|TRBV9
TGTGCCAGCAGCGTAGGAGCGGATAGCGCGGGGAATGAGCAGTTCTTC
CASSVGADSAGNEQFF
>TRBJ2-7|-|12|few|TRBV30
TGTGCCTGGAGTGGTCGGTCCTACGAGCAGTACTTC
CAWSGRSYEQYF
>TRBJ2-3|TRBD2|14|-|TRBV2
TGTGCCAGCATGCGAGCGGGAGTGCCAGATACGCAGTATTTT
CASMRAGVPDTQYF
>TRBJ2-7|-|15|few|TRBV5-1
TGCGCCAGCAAAAATAGTCCAGGGAATTTCCACGAGCAGTACTTC
CASKNSPGNFHEQYF
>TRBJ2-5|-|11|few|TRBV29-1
TGCAGCGTGGACCACGGGGAGACCCAGTACTTC
CSVDHGETQYF
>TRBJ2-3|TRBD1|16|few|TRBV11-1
TGTGCCAGCAGCTTTCCGGACAGGGTGGGCACAGATACGCAGTATTTT
CASSFPDRVGTDTQYF
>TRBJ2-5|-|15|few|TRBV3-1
TGTGCCAGCAGTCAATATCGACAGCTTAAAGAGACCCAGTACTTC
CASSQYRQLKETQYF
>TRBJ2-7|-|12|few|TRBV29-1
TGCAGCGTCGGGCCCGAGGGAAACGAGCAGTACTTC
CSVGPEGNEQYF
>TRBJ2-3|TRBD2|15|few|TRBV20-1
TGCAGTGCTAGTCTTAGCGGGAGGACCACAGATACGCAGTATTTT
CSASLSGRTTDTQYF
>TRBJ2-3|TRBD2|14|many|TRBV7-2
TGTGCCAGCAGCTTAAGACTAGCTACAGATACGCAGTATTTT
CASSLRLATDTQYF
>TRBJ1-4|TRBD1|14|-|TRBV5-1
TGCGCCAGCAGCCCGACAGGGGGAAATGAAAAACTGTTTTTT
CASSPTGGNEKLFF
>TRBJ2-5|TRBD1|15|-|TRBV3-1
TGTGCCAGCAGCCAACCAACAGGGGCGGTGGAGACCCAGTACTTC
CASSQPTGAVETQYF
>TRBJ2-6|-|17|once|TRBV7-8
TGTGCCAGCAGCTTAGCGCTGGGCCTACCTGGGGCCAACGTCCTGACTTTC
CASSLALGLPGANVLTF
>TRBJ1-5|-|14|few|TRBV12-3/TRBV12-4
TGTGCCAGCAGTTTAATGGCGGGGAATCAGCCCCAGCATTTT
CASSLMAGNQPQHF
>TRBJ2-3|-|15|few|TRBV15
TGTGCCACCCGTAGAGAGGCCGCGGGCACAGATACGCAGTATTTT
CATRREAAGTDTQYF
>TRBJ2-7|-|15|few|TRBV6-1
TGTGCCAGCAGGGACCCTTGGGGGGCCACCTACGAGCAGTACTTC
CASRDPWGATYEQYF
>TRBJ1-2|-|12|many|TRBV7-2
TGTGCCAGTACTACAGGGACTTATGGCTACACCTTC
CASTTGTYGYTF
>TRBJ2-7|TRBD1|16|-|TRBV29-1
TGCAGCGTCCGAAGCCCCAGGGTGGGACAGTCCTACGAGCAGTACTTC
CSVRSPRVGQSYEQYF
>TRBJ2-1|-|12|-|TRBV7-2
TGTGCCAGCAGCGTCGGGCATAAAGAGCAGTTCTTC
CASSVGHKEQFF